Below, 21 T cell receptor beta chains from the same sample are listed, as sequenced in a study of cytomegalovirus exposure and HLA in healthy donors. PCR amplification relied on 60 Vbeta primers (plus 13 Jbeta primers). The method was immunoSEQ multiplex PCR; TCRdb's version includes in-frame clones alone and lacks a portion of them. This table has 170,000 or so clones, approximately 78% appearing once. Sequences were obtained from PBMCs. The receptors derive from a woman in her forties or fifties in good health and CMV-seropositive.

The V gene is TRBV19, the J gene TRBJ2-5, with 10 bases identical to TRBD1. The ends lost 6 bases at V and 5 bases at J; junction bases unmatched: 9. In germline, CDR1 is LNHDA, CDR2 SQIVND (reference sequence). This CDR3 region has 15 residues. CDR3 loop: CASSTGTGVGETQYF. The CDR3 coding sequence is TGTGCCAGTAGCACCGGGACAGGGGTGGGTGAGACCCAGTACTTC.

In its sample, this clone was seen once. This chain connects TRBV7-9 to TRBJ1-4, with D maybe TRBD1 (6 bases). CDR1 SEHNR and CDR2 FQNEAQ come from the germline V gene (reference sequence). The V end was cut by 3 bases, the J end by 5 bases, with 13 bases between. The CDR3 spans 15 residues. The CDR3 region has the DNA TGTGCCAGCAGCTTCGGGACATCTCGGAATGAAAAACTGTTTTTT. This translates into CASSFGTSRNEKLFF.

The V and J genes are TRBV27 and TRBJ1-1; D not certain. The germline CDR1 and CDR2 sequences are MNHEY and SMNVEV (reference sequence). The CDR3 has 13 amino acids. Trimming took off 7 bases at V and 2 bases at J, with 11 bases between the two ends. The CDR3 sequence: CASIPNGNTEAFF. The CDR3 nucleotides read TGTGCCAGCATCCCTAACGGTAACACTGAAGCTTTCTTT.

The chain has TRBV19 and TRBJ2-5; 8 positions match TRBD2. The CDR3 runs 15 residues. Germline V lookup: CDR1 LNHDA, CDR2 SQIVND (reference sequence). J lost 5 bases, V lost 7 bases, and 12 bases had no gene match. CDR3 DNA: TGTGCCAGTAAGAGCGGGGGAGGTAATAGGGAGACCCAGTACTTC. This encodes CASKSGGGNRETQYF.

The chain combines TRBV9 with TRBJ2-2; the D gene is possibly TRBD2 (6 bases). CDR3 length equals 15 residues. V was clipped by 0 bases and J by 5 bases, with 11 bases between them. The germline CDR1 and CDR2 sequences are SGDLS and YYNGEE. The CDR3 region is CASSVAQGGTGELFF. Here the CDR3 DNA reads TGTGCCAGCAGCGTAGCCCAGGGAGGAACCGGGGAGCTGTTTTTT.

The chain carries TRBV6-1 and TRBJ2-3; perhaps TRBD1 as D (6 bases). The CDR3 has 15 residues. The V and J ends lost 2 bases and 4 bases respectively, with 13 bases between them. CDR1 is MNHNS and CDR2 is SASEGT in the germline V gene. CDR3 sequence (DNA): TGTGCCAGCAGTGAAAGGGAACAGGGATCAGATACGCAGTATTTT. It is translated as CASSEREQGSDTQYF.

This clone has just one count. The gene calls are TRBV12-5 and TRBJ2-4; a weak D match, TRBD2 (6 bases). The CDR3 sequence is 18 residues long. V lost 2 bases, J lost 7 bases, and 24 bases lay in between. Germline-derived CDR1 and CDR2 are LGHNT and FRNRAP. The CDR3: CASGLPNLGGAQLNIQYF. The CDR3 coding sequence is TGTGCTAGTGGTTTGCCAAATCTAGGAGGGGCACAGCTGAACATTCAGTACTTC.

This clone was found a few times. This chain joins TRBV5-6 and TRBJ2-1; 14 bases agree with TRBD2. The CDR3 sequence is 19 residues long. Losses at the gene ends were 4 bases for V and 2 bases for J; bases not matched to a gene: 11. Germline loops: CDR1 SGHDT, CDR2 YYEEEE. CDR3 amino acids: CASSTQRTSGGPTYNEQFF. In DNA, the CDR3 is TGTGCCAGCAGCACCCAAAGGACTAGCGGGGGGCCGACCTACAATGAGCAGTTCTTC.

The V and J genes are TRBV11-2 and TRBJ2-5; 9 positions match TRBD1. CDR3 length equals 15 residues. J was trimmed by 3 bases and V by 4 bases; bases with no gene match: 6. The germline V gene has CDR1 SGHAT and CDR2 FQNNGV. In DNA form, the CDR3 reads TGTGCCAGCAGCTCTCCGGGACAGGGCGAAGAGACCCAGTACTTC. Its translation is CASSSPGQGEETQYF.

CDR3 sequence reads: CALSGGGGYNEQFF. As DNA, the CDR3 is TGTGCCCTAAGTGGGGGGGGAGGCTACAATGAGCAGTTCTTC. The chain links TRBV30 to TRBJ2-1; TRBD2 agrees at 7 bases. The germline gives CDR1 GTSNPN, CDR2 SVGIG (reference sequence). V lost 8 bases, J lost 3 bases, and 10 bases stayed unmatched. The CDR3 sequence is 14 residues long.

The V gene is TRBV6-6, the J gene TRBJ2-1, with TRBD2 identical over 8 bases. The length of the CDR3 is 15 residues. V lost 7 bases to trimming and J lost 6 bases; unmatched junction nucleotides: 11. Germline lookup yields CDR1 MNHNY and CDR2 SVGAGI (reference sequence). CDR3 sequence: CASTPDGGAGNEQFF. The DNA of the CDR3 is TGTGCCAGCACCCCTGACGGGGGGGCGGGCAATGAGCAGTTCTTC.

V is TRBV4-1 and J is TRBJ2-3; 8 bases agree with TRBD1. Unmatched junction bases numbered 13, after V lost 8 bases and J lost 0 bases. Germline lookup yields CDR1 MGHRA and CDR2 YSYEKL. The CDR3 totals 17 residues. The DNA of the CDR3 is TGCGCCAGCTCGCTGCCCACACAGGGGGGTAGCACAGATACGCAGTATTTT. It yields the protein CASSLPTQGGSTDTQYF.

This clone was detected only a few times. In DNA, the CDR3 is TGTGCCAGCAGCTTAACAGGAGACATGGAAGGGGAGCAGTACTTC. Its protein product is CASSLTGDMEGEQYF. The V call is TRBV9, the J call TRBJ2-7; D might be TRBD1 (5 bases). CDR1 and CDR2 from the germline V gene are SGDLS and YYNGEE. V shed 4 bases and J shed 7 bases, with 21 bases lying between them. CDR3 size: 15 residues. Full variable domain (missing parts from reference TRBV9 and TRBJ2-7): DSGVTQTPKHLITATGQRVTLRCSPRSGDLSVYWYQQSLDQGLQFLIQYYNGEERAKGNILERFSAQQFPDLHSELNLSSLELGDSALYFCASSLTGDMEGEQYFGPGTRLTVT.

DNA for the CDR3: TGTGCCTGGAGTGTAGAAGGGGCGTGGGGAAACACCATATATTTT. Residues: CAWSVEGAWGNTIYF. The gene calls are TRBV30 and TRBJ1-3; D possibly corresponds to TRBD1 (5 bases). V lost 0 bases and J lost 4, with 13 bases in between. CDR1 is GTSNPN, CDR2 SVGIG, per germline (reference sequence). The CDR3 totals 15 residues.

The V gene is TRBV5-1, the J gene TRBJ2-1; 16 bases are a match to TRBD2. The CDR3 has 16 amino acids. Germline V CDR1 and CDR2: SGHRS, YFSETQ. The junction had 4 bases not matched to a gene; V was cut back by 1 base and J by 9 bases. The CDR3 DNA sequence: TGCGCCAGCAGCTTGTGGGGACTAGCGGGGGGGCGTGAGCAGTTCTTC. Its translation is CASSLWGLAGGREQFF. The variable domain in full, completed from reference TRBV5-1 and TRBJ2-1, reads KAGVTQTPRYLIKTRGQQVTLSCSPISGHRSVSWYQQTPGQGLQFLFEYFSETQRNKGNFPGRFSGRQFSNSRSEMNVSTLELGDSALYLCASSLWGLAGGREQFFGPGTRLTVL.

The V gene is TRBV5-1, the J gene TRBJ2-1; 9 bases agree with TRBD1. The CDR3 extends over 17 amino acids. Trimming at V came to 1 base and at J to 10 bases, leaving 15 bases not matched to a gene. The V gene's germline CDR1 is SGHRS and CDR2 YFSETQ. The CDR3 region is CASSLMTGQGKGGEQFF. The CDR3 region has the DNA TGCGCCAGCAGCTTGATGACCGGACAGGGGAAAGGAGGCGAGCAGTTCTTC.

The genes are TRBV7-9 and TRBJ2-1; tentative D call: TRBD1 (6 bases). The CDR3 is 13 amino acids. Germline CDR1 SEHNR, CDR2 FQNEAQ (reference sequence). V was pared by 1 base and J by 5 bases, with 6 bases between. The CDR3 loop is CASSLGGHNEQFF. Here the CDR3 DNA reads TGTGCCAGCAGCTTAGGGGGGCACAATGAGCAGTTCTTC.

The rearrangement uses TRBV7-3 and TRBJ2-2; unclear D gene. Trimming pared 1 base from V and 4 bases from J, leaving 7 bases between. The CDR3 is made up of 14 amino acids. Looked up from germline, CDR1 is SGHTA and CDR2 is FQGTGA. CDR3 DNA: TGTGCCAGCAGCTTAATTCCACTCACCGGGGAGCTGTTTTTT. Translating it yields CASSLIPLTGELFF. The whole variable domain, filled in from reference TRBV7-3 and TRBJ2-2, reads GAGVSQTPSNKVTEKGKYVELRCDPISGHTALYWYRQSLGQGPEFLIYFQGTGAADDSGLPNDRFFAVRPEGSVSTLKIQRTERGDSAVYLCASSLIPLTGELFFGEGSRLTVL.

This chain connects TRBV11-3 to TRBJ2-3; possible D gene TRBD2, 5 bases. Trimming took off 5 bases at V and 3 bases at J, with 9 bases between the two ends. From germline, CDR1 is SGHNT and CDR2 YENEEA. There are 13 residues in the CDR3. CDR3: CASSIPGTDTQYF. For the CDR3, the DNA is TGTGCCAGCAGCATCCCGGGAACAGATACGCAGTATTTT. Using reference TRBV11-3 and TRBJ2-3 for the parts outside the CDR3, the full variable domain is EAGVVQSPRYKIIEKKQPVAFWCNPISGHNTLYWYLQNLGQGPELLIRYENEEAVDDSQLPKDRFSAERLKGVDSTLKIQPAELGDSAVYLCASSIPGTDTQYFGPGTRLTVL.

This rearrangement joins TRBV4-1 to TRBJ1-6, with D perhaps matching TRBD1 (5 bases). The germline V gene encodes CDR1 MGHRA and CDR2 YSYEKL. V gave up 0 bases and J gave up 7 bases, with 10 bases separating them. This CDR3 has 15 residues. CDR3 nucleotide sequence: TGCGCCAGCAGCCAAGATTTCAGGGAAAATTCACCCCTCCACTTT. It codes for CASSQDFRENSPLHF.

This clone showed up just a few times. The V and J genes are TRBV5-8 and TRBJ2-1; D might be TRBD2 (7 bases). V was pared by 1 base and J by 7 bases, with 15 bases between. The CDR3 has 15 residues. Germline V CDR1 and CDR2: SGHTS, YDEGEE. CDR3 protein: CASSLRGGLKNEQFF. The DNA of the CDR3 is TGTGCCAGCAGCTTGAGGGGGGGCTTGAAGAATGAGCAGTTCTTC. The variable domain in full, completed from reference TRBV5-8 and TRBJ2-1, reads EAGVTQSPTHLIKTRGQQATLRCSPISGHTSVYWYQQALGLGLQFLLWYDEGEERNRGNFPPRFSGRQFPNYSSELNVNALELEDSALYLCASSLRGGLKNEQFFGPGTRLTVL.